Below, one T cell receptor beta chain is given with its context. There is no known antigen for this receptor. Qualities for individual bases were not recorded, and no much larger clone is one base off. Using the deep immunoSEQ assay, multiplex PCR amplified TCR CDR3 regions from genomic DNA. Genomic DNA extracted from each cell subset was distributed evenly over all wells of several immunoSEQ 96-well plates, and each plate served as one replicate. Each replicate PCR for sorted subsets received about 0.2 ug genomic DNA, equal to roughly 29,000 T cell genomes. The purified libraries were quantified using a Qubit 3.0 fluorometer, sized with a Bioanalyzer 2100, and then quantified again using the KAPA Library Quantification kit. Every immunoSEQ 96-well plate was sequenced on a dedicated single-read 150-cycle Illumina NextSeq 550 flow cell. The original methods were these. Because the immunoSEQ output included only junctional sequences and no quality scores, the filtering could not be the same as the filtering used for full-length reads. To assign V/J genes and CDR3, sequences were annotated against IMGT germline references using PyIR, a Python wrapper for IgBLAST v1.9. Reads were removed for weak V/J assignments (E-value above 1e-6), missing CDR3, stop codons, out-of-frame junctions, or ambiguous translated residues. A V3J clonotype was defined by an identical inferred V gene, J gene, and CDR3 amino acid sequence. To compute the percentage overlap between repertoires, the number of shared unique clonotypes was divided by the size of the smaller repertoire. Richness of each repertoire was evaluated using RTK rarefaction, the Chao1 estimator, and Recon v2.1 estimates of unobserved clonotypes. Generation probabilities for all TCRbeta clonotypes obtained by the gDNA method from several donors were computed using OLGA. As stored in TCRdb, this immuneACCESS dataset retains in-frame rearrangements with V and J assigned. A fraction of the clones does not appear; measured against another copy, unresolved V genes explain less than half of the discrepancy, and the remainder lacks a known reason. V and J calls and clone size follow that table, whereas D and trimming were derived from the DNA. This sample has around 690,000 clones in its table, and 80% to 95% of those were observed once. The ten biggest clones cover 30% to 40% of the sample.

The record originates from a study of shared clonotypes between healthy human individuals (dated by TCRdb to 2019 to 2021). Study-wide context: A couple of women and three men aged 18 to 49 years were included in the cohort. The study deeply sequenced blood TCR repertoires of about 5 healthy adults to estimate repertoire size and the extent of clonotype sharing between individuals. For each donor, CD4 naive and CD4 memory were each given three plates, CD8 naive was given two plates, and CD8 memory was given one plate. Different laboratories and diverse techniques were used to prepare libraries and sequence TCR repertoires, to increase sequencing depth and limit assay-specific biases. Leukapheresis yielded between about 0.94 and 9 billion PBMCs per donor.

The junction shows trimming of 0 bases on V and 5 bases on J, plus 8 bases between the germline ends. Reading the germline V gene gives CDR1 SGHVS and CDR2 FQNEAQ. The CDR3 sequence holds 13 residues, the cysteine and phenylalanine included. Of the read, only the CDR3 DNA is kept; its 39 bases are in frame from base 1. Broader findings and caveats from the paper: Sampling was limited to blood, and TCR repertoires in tissue likely differ from TCR repertoires in blood. Even with the large sequencing depth, rarefaction of the sorted-subset datasets indicated that sequencing was incomplete. Pairwise subsampling led to the expectation that sequencing depth would affect the degree of clonotype sharing among donors. Sharing across a handful of donors was observed for about 4.8% of naive CD4, less than 4% of naive CD8, about 2.3% of memory CD4, and approximately 0.41% of memory CD8 clonotypes. Because the study included a small number of donors, the genetic and exposure-history diversity represented was limited. Larger estimated clonotype richness was generally found for naive subsets than for memory subsets. Compared with non-shared clonotypes, clonotypes shared by all four sorted-subset donors had higher generation probabilities.

Healthy HIV-negative adults with no recently reported acute infections or vaccinations were included as donors. All donors were Caucasian adults living in Nashville, Tennessee, USA. CD8 memory samples consisted of magnetically selected CD45RO+ cells combined with CCR7-negative CD45RA+ effector memory (TemRA) cells. Blood was collected by leukapheresis, and PBMCs were isolated by Ficoll-Histopaque density gradient centrifugation and then cryopreserved in liquid nitrogen vapor phase. Analytical flow cytometry was used to check the purity and quantity of each magnetically sorted T cell population. Genomic DNA was isolated from each sorted fraction and quantified by UV absorbance on a Nanodrop 2000c.

The sequenced sample was memory CD8+ T cells from PBMCs. This specimen's cell subset or site label, interpreted: CD45RO+ cells pooled with CCR7-negative TemRA cells. The receptor was isolated from a man aged 18 to 29 in good health. Some clones in this sample may be carry-over from other donors' samples. The chain joins TRBV7-8 to TRBJ2-7; no D gene can be assigned with confidence. The CDR3 sequence is CASSLAPVDEQYF. The nucleotide sequence is given as TGTGCCAGCAGCTTAGCGCCAGTGGACGAGCAGTACTTC.